A selection of T cell receptor beta chains follows, all from one sample in a study of radiation and T cells in renal cell carcinoma. Clones were sequenced by immunoSEQ multiplex PCR, and TCRdb holds only the in-frame ones, with some missing. The data show approximately 170,000 clones, 88% seen once. The sequenced sample was blood, obtained from a patient whose treatment included radiotherapy and nephrectomy. These TCRs come from a woman between 50 and 59 years old with renal cell carcinoma. Both conserved end residues are part of each CDR3. D genes are given only for firm matches. For some rows the clone size is stated as once, few or many, or as a class when expanded; others skip it.

>TRBD1|TRBJ1-2|NA|TRBV7-2
TGTGCCAGCAGCTCCCAGACAGGGCGAGGCTACACCTTC
CASSSQTGRGYTF
>NA|TRBJ2-7|few|TRBV5-6
TGTGCCAGCAGCTTTGGGGACCCCTCCTACGAGCAGTACTTC
CASSFGDPSYEQYF
>TRBD1|TRBJ1-5|NA|TRBV19
TGTGCCAGTTACAGGGGTGGTAATCAGCCCCAGCATTTT
CASYRGGNQPQHF
>TRBD2|TRBJ2-5|NA|TRBV2
TGTGCCAGCAGTTGGACTAGCGGGGGGGGAACCCAGACCCAGTACTTC
CASSWTSGGGTQTQYF
>NA|TRBJ2-1|NA|TRBV15
TGTGCCACCAGCAGAGTCCCCATGGAGGGGGCCGTTTACAATGAGCAGTTCTTC
CATSRVPMEGAVYNEQFF
>NA|TRBJ2-3|once|TRBV7-2
TGTGCCAGCAGCTTAGCAGGGACTCCTTCTAGCACAGATACGCAGTATTTT
CASSLAGTPSSTDTQYF
>NA|TRBJ1-1|NA|TRBV5-1
TGCGCCAGCAGTATTCAAGGCAGCAACACTGAAGCTTTCTTT
CASSIQGSNTEAFF
>TRBD2|TRBJ2-5|NA|TRBV2
TGTGCCAGCAGTGATGGCCTCGGGAGGGGAGAAGAGACCCAGTACTTC
CASSDGLGRGEETQYF
>NA|TRBJ1-6|NA|TRBV11-2
TGTGCCAGCAGCTTCGGAGGGGGTAATTCACCCCTCCACTTT
CASSFGGGNSPLHF
>NA|TRBJ1-1|NA|TRBV2
TGTGCCAGCAGTGAGGCAGGGAGCACTGAAGCTTTCTTT
CASSEAGSTEAFF
>NA|TRBJ1-2|NA|TRBV7-9
TGTGCCAGCAGCTTTGAACAGGCAAGGGCGAGGGGCTACACCTTC
CASSFEQARARGYTF
>NA|TRBJ2-2|NA|TRBV2
TGTGCCATTAAACCGATTTGGACTACCGGGGAGCTGTTTTTT
CAIKPIWTTGELFF
>TRBD1|TRBJ2-5|NA|TRBV18
TGTGCCAGCTCACCCGGACAGGGAGAGACCCAGTACTTC
CASSPGQGETQYF
>NA|TRBJ1-1|NA|TRBV7-2
TGTGCCAGCAGCCGAGGGGGGAGGAACACTGAAGCTTTCTTT
CASSRGGRNTEAFF
>NA|TRBJ1-4|NA|TRBV29-1
TGCAGCGTTTCGACAGACGCAACTAATGAAAAACTGTTTTTT
CSVSTDATNEKLFF
>NA|TRBJ1-6|NA|TRBV7-2
TGTGCCAGCAGCTTAGGCCTGGATGGTTCACCCCTCCACTTT
CASSLGLDGSPLHF
>NA|TRBJ1-3|once|TRBV5-6
TGTGCCAGCAGCTTGGTGTGGGGATCCGGAAACACCATATATTTT
CASSLVWGSGNTIYF
>NA|TRBJ1-2|once|TRBV5-6
TGTGCCAGCAGCTTGTCACAGGGTTATAGGGGCTACACCTTC
CASSLSQGYRGYTF
>TRBD1|TRBJ1-2|once|TRBV30
TGTGCCTGGATGACAGGGGGCTATGGCTACACCTTC
CAWMTGGYGYTF
>TRBD2|TRBJ2-3|NA|TRBV4-1
TGCGCCAGCAGCCTAACTAGCGGGGGTCTAGATACGCAGTATTTT
CASSLTSGGLDTQYF
>NA|TRBJ2-7|once|TRBV6-5
TGTGCCAGCAGTACCAGTGGCGAGCAGTACTTC
CASSTSGEQYF
>NA|TRBJ2-7|NA|TRBV21-1
TGTGCCAGCAGCCTGGGGGTACTAGCGGGGTTTACCGAGCAGTACTTC
CASSLGVLAGFTEQYF
>NA|TRBJ2-5|NA|TRBV13
TGTGCCAGCAGCTTCAGGGACTTACAAGAGACCCAGTACTTC
CASSFRDLQETQYF
>TRBD1|TRBJ1-1|NA|TRBV25-1
TGTGCCAGCAGTGAATCAGGAGGGGGCAGATTCGCTGAAGCTTTCTTT
CASSESGGGRFAEAFF
>TRBD2|TRBJ2-1|NA|TRBV5-4
TGTGCCAGCAGCTTCAAGGTTAGCGGGGGGTCAACGCCGGCCTACAATGAGCAGTTCTTC
CASSFKVSGGSTPAYNEQFF
>NA|TRBJ1-6|NA|TRBV14
TGTGCCAGCAGCCAAGAACGAGGGCGTAATTCACCCCTCCACTTT
CASSQERGRNSPLHF
>TRBD1|TRBJ1-1|NA|TRBV9
TGTGCCAGCAGCGGACAGGGTATTGTCACTGAAGCTTTCTTT
CASSGQGIVTEAFF
>NA|TRBJ2-5|NA|TRBV25-1
TGTGCCAGCAGTCACGGTCTGGGGGAGACCCAGTACTTC
CASSHGLGETQYF
>NA|TRBJ1-1|NA|TRBV5-1
TGCGCCAGCAGCTTCGGGGGCAAGAACACTGAAGCTTTCTTT
CASSFGGKNTEAFF
>NA|TRBJ1-5|NA|TRBV7-2
TGTGCCAGCAGCTTAAGGATGAGCAATCAGCCCCAGCATTTT
CASSLRMSNQPQHF
>NA|TRBJ1-4|NA|TRBV4-3
TGCGCCAGCAGCCAAGCGGACTCAGGACGGGGGAAACTGTTTTTT
CASSQADSGRGKLFF
>NA|TRBJ2-1|NA|TRBV10-3
TGTGCCACCTTCGATAGGGGTAGGAGCAATGAGCAGTTCTTC
CATFDRGRSNEQFF
>TRBD2|TRBJ2-5|NA|TRBV4-1
TGCGCCAGCAGCCAAGAATGGCTCGAGCGGGGGGGCCAAGAGACCCAGTACTTC
CASSQEWLERGGQETQYF
>TRBD2|TRBJ2-3|NA|TRBV29-1
TGCAGCGTCCGGACTAGCGGGGGGGCAGGGGATACGCAGTATTTT
CSVRTSGGAGDTQYF
>TRBD1|TRBJ2-5|NA|TRBV6-1
TGTGCCAGCGGCTGGACAGGCGGCGAGACCCAGTACTTC
CASGWTGGETQYF
>NA|TRBJ1-2|NA|TRBV4-2
TGTGCCAGCAGCCAAGATCCGGAGTCCTTGACTAACTATGGCTACACCTTC
CASSQDPESLTNYGYTF
>NA|TRBJ2-1|NA|TRBV10-3
TGTGCCATCAGGGAGGACACGGTACGTTCAAGCTCCTACAATGAGCAGTTCTTC
CAIREDTVRSSSYNEQFF
>NA|TRBJ2-3|once|TRBV6-1
TGTGCCAGCAGGGCAGACGCAGATACGCAGTATTTT
CASRADADTQYF
>NA|TRBJ1-5|once|TRBV7-2
TGTGCCAGCAGCCCGGTTTGGAATCAGCCCCAGCATTTT
CASSPVWNQPQHF
>NA|TRBJ1-1|few|TRBV10-1
TGCGCCAGCAGTGAGGCCCAGGGGCAGGGCACTGAAGCTTTCTTT
CASSEAQGQGTEAFF
>NA|TRBJ1-1|NA|TRBV20-1
TGCAGTGCTAGAGTAGAAAGAGCTTTCTTT
CSARVERAFF
>TRBD1|TRBJ2-5|NA|TRBV10-3
TGTGCCATCAGTGAGTCTGTGACAGGGTACAAAGAGACCCAGTACTTC
CAISESVTGYKETQYF